The 13 T cell receptor beta chains presented below share a single source sample, sequenced in a study of cytomegalovirus exposure and HLA in healthy donors. Produced via immunoSEQ multiplex PCR; TCRdb's table is partial and in-frame only. The table has 150,000 to 200,000 clones, 70% to 90% seen once; the top ten hold about 2.3%. The sample taken for sequencing was PBMCs. The receptors derive from a woman between 18 and 30 years old in good health and CMV-seronegative.

The chain links TRBV11-2 to TRBJ2-1; possibly TRBD2 for D (5 bases). The CDR3 length is 18 residues. Germline CDR1 reads SGHAT; CDR2 reads FQNNGV. V lost 4 bases and J 6 bases, leaving 25 bases between the germline ends. The CDR3 region is CASSSTLDSATLGNEQFF. The CDR3 DNA reads TGTGCCAGCAGCTCCACCTTAGATAGCGCCACCCTGGGCAATGAGCAGTTCTTC.

V is TRBV15 and J is TRBJ2-7, with TRBD2 matching over 7 bases. The J segment lost 2 bases and the V segment lost 3 bases, leaving 7 bases of the junction unmatched. Germline CDR1 LNHNV, CDR2 YYDKDF (reference sequence). CDR3 length: 15 residues. The CDR3 DNA is TGTGCCACCAGCAGCAGTCGGGGGAGGGCCTACGAGCAGTACTTC. Its translation: CATSSSRGRAYEQYF.

The chain links TRBV10-3 to TRBJ2-1; 7 bases agree with TRBD1. The germline gives CDR1 ENHRY, CDR2 SYGVKD. This CDR3 is built from 15 residues. The ends lost 8 bases at V and 4 bases at J; junction bases unmatched: 11. CDR3 amino acids: CAISSTGTDYNEQFF. Written as DNA, the CDR3 is TGTGCCATCTCTTCTACCGGGACAGATTACAATGAGCAGTTCTTC.

This chain joins TRBV5-1 and TRBJ1-6; D not certain. In germline, CDR1 is SGHRS, CDR2 YFSETQ. The CDR3 sequence is 14 residues long. Trimming removed 2 bases from V and 7 bases from J, with 10 bases in between. CDR3 nucleotide sequence: TGCGCCAGCAGCTTAGGGCCGGGGAATTCACCCCTCCACTTT. Its translation is CASSLGPGNSPLHF.

This chain joins TRBV7-8 and TRBJ2-6, with TRBD1 as a possible D gene (5 bases). The CDR3 totals 16 residues. CDR1 and CDR2 (germline): SGHVS, FQNEAQ. V was clipped by 4 bases and J by 0 bases, with 10 bases between them. CDR3: CASSSDRISGANVLTF. CDR3 bases: TGTGCCAGCAGCTCTGACAGAATCTCTGGGGCCAACGTCCTGACTTTC.

V gene TRBV12-5 combines with J gene TRBJ1-2; 11 nucleotides align to TRBD1. CDR3 length equals 14 residues. Trimming took 3 bases from V and 7 from J; bases not matched to a gene: 4. Germline V gives CDR1 LGHNT, CDR2 FRNRAP. Here the CDR3 DNA reads TGTGCTAGTGGTTTCGGACAGGGGGCAGGTGGCTACACCTTC. This codes for CASGFGQGAGGYTF. Full variable domain (rest looked up from reference TRBV12-5 and TRBJ1-2): DARVTQTPRHKVTEMGQEVTMRCQPILGHNTVFWYRQTMMQGLELLAYFRNRAPLDDSGMPKDRFSAEMPDATLATLKIQPSEPRDSAVYFCASGFGQGAGGYTFGSGTRLTVV.

This chain connects TRBV19 to TRBJ1-1, with a tentative D call TRBD1 (6 bases). Per germline, CDR1 LNHDA and CDR2 SQIVND (reference sequence). With 5 bases removed from V and 1 base from J, the gap between germline ends came to 17 bases. The CDR3 loop spans 16 amino acids. CDR3 residues: CASSVIAGVTNTEAFF. The CDR3 nucleotides are TGTGCCAGTAGTGTAATAGCAGGGGTCACGAACACTGAAGCTTTCTTT.

This clone was counted once. The V call is TRBV5-8, the J call TRBJ2-7, with TRBD1 matching over 10 bases. With 2 bases clipped from V and 3 bases from J, the junction kept 5 bases outside the gene matches. Germline V lookup: CDR1 SGHTS, CDR2 YDEGEE. The CDR3 is made up of 15 amino acids. The CDR3 here is CASSFAGTGVYEQYF. CDR3 in DNA: TGTGCCAGCAGCTTCGCCGGGACAGGGGTCTACGAGCAGTACTTC.

The chain carries TRBV19 and TRBJ1-4; D unresolved. Looked up from germline, CDR1 is LNHDA and CDR2 is SQIVND (reference sequence). Deletions cut 5 bases from V and 7 bases from J, with 8 bases between. The CDR3 covers 12 residues. DNA of the CDR3: TGTGCCAGTAGTCCGGGAGGTGAAAAACTGTTTTTT. This translates into CASSPGGEKLFF.

The chain joins TRBV25-1 to TRBJ2-7, with 11 bases identical to TRBD1. The CDR3 totals 13 residues. The V and J ends lost 7 bases and 3 bases, in that order; junction bases with no gene match: 2. Germline V CDR1 and CDR2: MGHDK, SYGVNS. CDR3 coding DNA: TGTGCCAGCACGGACAGGGGGCACTACGAGCAGTACTTC. Its protein is CASTDRGHYEQYF.

This rearrangement joins TRBV10-2 to TRBJ2-3; 7 nucleotides line up with TRBD2. This CDR3 spans 14 amino acids. V shed 4 bases, J shed 3 bases, and the junction held 4 bases outside the gene matches. The V gene's germline CDR1 is WSHSY and CDR2 SAAADI. As DNA, the CDR3 is TGCGCCAGCAGTGTGGCGGGGGTTACAGATACGCAGTATTTT. Its protein product is CASSVAGVTDTQYF.

The rearrangement links TRBV7-2 to TRBJ1-2; D is unclear. The length of the CDR3 is 16 residues. The germline gives CDR1 SGHTA, CDR2 FQGNSA. Trimming pared 1 base from V and 1 base from J, leaving 13 bases between. Written as DNA, the CDR3 is TGTGCCAGCAGCTTAGGAGGAAATGGATTTAACTATGGCTACACCTTC. Translated: CASSLGGNGFNYGYTF.

The chain links TRBV4-1 to TRBJ2-4; D is uncertain. Germline CDR1 reads MGHRA; CDR2 reads YSYEKL. The V gene lost 1 base and the J gene lost 0 bases, with 19 bases spanning the gap. The CDR3 sequence is 19 residues long. The CDR3 sequence is CASSQVKNRSTLAKNIQYF. CDR3 DNA sequence: TGCGCCAGCAGCCAAGTAAAGAACAGATCGACCCTAGCCAAAAACATTCAGTACTTC.